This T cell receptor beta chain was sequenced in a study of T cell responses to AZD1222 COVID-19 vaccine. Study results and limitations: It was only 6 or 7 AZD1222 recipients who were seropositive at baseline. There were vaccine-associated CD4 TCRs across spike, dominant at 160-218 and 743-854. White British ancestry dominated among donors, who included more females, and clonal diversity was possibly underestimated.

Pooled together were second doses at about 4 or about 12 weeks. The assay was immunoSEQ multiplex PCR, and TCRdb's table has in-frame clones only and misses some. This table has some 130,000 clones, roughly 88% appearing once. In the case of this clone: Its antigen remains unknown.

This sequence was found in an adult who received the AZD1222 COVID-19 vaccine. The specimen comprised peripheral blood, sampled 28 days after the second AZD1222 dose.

The CDR3 nucleotides read TGTGCCAGCAGCGTAGGGGGGACAAGGGTTAATTCACCCCTCCACTTT. Its translation is CASSVGGTRVNSPLHF. The V call is TRBV9, the J call TRBJ1-6, with D possibly being TRBD1 (6 bases). V lost 0 bases and J lost 6, with 13 bases in between. The CDR3 has 16 amino acids. The germline CDR1 and CDR2 sequences are SGDLS and YYNGEE.